A selection of T cell receptor beta chains follows, all from one sample in a study of identical twins. From the 5' RACE reads, TCRdb called clonotypes with MiXCR, one entry per CDR3 protein. The data hold 500,000 to 600,000 distinct CDR3 sequences, with less than 25% observed a single time. These data were likewise used in another study, on T cells expressing NK-cell markers.

The source material was CD4+ T cells sorted from blood. These receptors originate from a woman aged 18 to 35 in good health. Both conserved end residues are part of each CDR3. A D gene is named only where the DNA matches it firmly. Only some rows state a clone size, as once, few, many or a class for expanded clones.

TRBV19	-	TRBJ2-1	-	CASKGRVTPNEQFF	TGTGCCAGTAAAGGGCGAGTGACCCCCAATGAGCAGTTCTTC
TRBV2	-	TRBJ2-1	-	CASSDWDEQFF	TGTGCCAGCAGTGACTGGGATGAGCAGTTCTTC
TRBV20-1	-	TRBJ2-7	-	CSAHLGGPTTGQYF	TGCAGTGCCCACCTAGGGGGGCCTACCACCGGGCAGTACTTC
TRBV20-1	-	TRBJ1-4	-	CSARLREKLFF	TGCAGTGCTAGACTGCGTGAAAAACTGTTTTTT
TRBV6-1	TRBD2	TRBJ2-2	-	CASRGLAGFTGELFF	TGTGCCAGCAGAGGGCTAGCGGGTTTTACCGGGGAGCTGTTTTTT
TRBV27	-	TRBJ1-2	-	CASSLSTTEGGYTF	TGTGCCAGCAGTTTGTCAACCACAGAGGGGGGCTACACCTTC
TRBV10-3	-	TRBJ2-7	many	CAISKADGSSYEQYF	TGTGCCATCAGTAAAGCGGATGGGAGCTCCTACGAGCAGTACTTC
TRBV20-1	-	TRBJ2-3	-	CSARAVSQLGDTQYF	TGCAGTGCTAGGGCCGTGAGTCAGCTAGGGGATACGCAGTATTTT
TRBV5-1	-	TRBJ2-3	many	CASRGLGTDTQYF	TGCGCCAGCAGGGGTCTGGGCACAGATACGCAGTATTTT
TRBV27	TRBD1	TRBJ2-1	-	CASKGDRGKRPSYNEQFF	TGTGCCAGCAAAGGGGACAGGGGGAAGAGGCCTTCCTACAATGAGCAGTTCTTC
TRBV7-6	TRBD1	TRBJ1-2	-	CASSKTGVGDYGYTF	TGTGCCAGCAGCAAGACAGGGGTGGGAGACTATGGCTACACCTTC
TRBV15	TRBD2	TRBJ2-5	-	CATSRVGGGQETQYF	TGTGCCACCAGCAGAGTGGGCGGGGGGCAAGAGACCCAGTACTTC
TRBV12-3/TRBV12-4	-	TRBJ2-1	few	CASSNAPLAEQFF	TGTGCCAGCAGCAACGCCCCCCTAGCGGAGCAGTTCTTC
TRBV20-1	-	TRBJ2-7	-	CSARDQDGSYEQYF	TGCAGTGCTAGAGATCAGGACGGTTCCTACGAGCAGTACTTC
TRBV20-1	TRBD2	TRBJ2-2	-	CSARAGGNTGELFF	TGCAGTGCTAGAGCGGGGGGTAACACCGGGGAGCTGTTTTTT
TRBV5-1	-	TRBJ2-1	-	CASSPGGGVIYNEQFF	TGCGCCAGCAGCCCGGGTGGGGGCGTAATCTACAATGAGCAGTTCTTC
TRBV20-1	-	TRBJ2-3	-	CSARGPSLDTQYF	TGCAGTGCCCGAGGCCCGAGTTTAGATACGCAGTATTTT
TRBV15	-	TRBJ2-7	-	CATSRAPGLSYEQYF	TGTGCCACCAGCAGAGCCCCAGGACTCTCCTACGAGCAGTACTTC
TRBV5-1	-	TRBJ2-1	-	CASSLLVGNEQFF	TGCGCCAGCAGCTTACTGGTAGGCAATGAGCAGTTCTTC
TRBV7-2	-	TRBJ2-3	once	CASSFAGNPTDTQYF	TGTGCCAGCAGCTTTGCCGGGAACCCCACAGATACGCAGTATTTT
TRBV11-3	TRBD2	TRBJ2-3	-	CASSSQVEAGASDTQYF	TGTGCCAGCAGCTCCCAAGTAGAAGCGGGGGCCTCGGATACGCAGTATTTT
TRBV28	-	TRBJ2-2	-	CASSERTGELFF	TGTGCCAGCAGCGAGCGGACCGGGGAGCTGTTTTTT
TRBV20-1	-	TRBJ1-1	-	CSGGQNKNTEAFF	TGCAGTGGAGGACAGAACAAGAACACTGAAGCTTTCTTT
TRBV20-1	-	TRBJ1-6	many	CSARGPGTTTRPLHF	TGCAGTGCTAGGGGGCCGGGTACAACAACGCGGCCCCTCCACTTT
TRBV7-9	-	TRBJ1-2	-	CASSLWGFYTF	TGTGCCAGCAGCCTGTGGGGGTTCTACACCTTC
TRBV18	-	TRBJ2-3	few	CASSPGQTDTQYF	TGTGCCAGCTCACCAGGCCAGACAGATACGCAGTATTTT
TRBV13	TRBD2	TRBJ2-3	many	CASSAPQAGVTDTQYF	TGTGCCAGCAGCGCCCCCCAAGCGGGGGTAACAGATACGCAGTATTTT
TRBV3-1	-	TRBJ1-1	-	CASSQSAEAFF	TGTGCCAGCAGCCAATCTGCCGAAGCTTTCTTT
TRBV2	TRBD2	TRBJ2-1	-	CASRGRLAGLDNEQFF	TGTGCCAGCAGGGGCCGGCTAGCGGGGCTGGACAATGAGCAGTTCTTC
TRBV6-1	TRBD1	TRBJ2-1	-	CASSRGRDRGWNEQFF	TGTGCCAGCAGTCGGGGGCGGGACAGGGGCTGGAATGAGCAGTTCTTC
TRBV20-1	-	TRBJ2-5	few	CSAAYHGGQETQYF	TGCAGTGCTGCTTATCACGGGGGTCAAGAGACCCAGTACTTC
TRBV5-1	-	TRBJ2-5	few	CASSVEQRETQYF	TGCGCCAGCAGCGTTGAGCAGCGGGAGACCCAGTACTTC
TRBV20-1	TRBD2	TRBJ2-3	few	CSAWTSGWPDTQYF	TGCAGTGCTTGGACTAGCGGGTGGCCAGATACGCAGTATTTT
TRBV20-1	-	TRBJ2-3	few	CSAPTTTDTQYF	TGCAGTGCCCCAACAACCACAGATACGCAGTATTTT
TRBV2	TRBD2	TRBJ2-1	few	CASSTRTSGGSSYNEQFF	TGTGCCAGCAGTACTAGGACTAGCGGGGGGAGCTCCTACAATGAGCAGTTCTTC
TRBV3-1	-	TRBJ1-1	few	CASSPDRDPRGTEAFF	TGTGCCAGCAGCCCGGACCGGGACCCAAGGGGTACTGAAGCTTTCTTT
TRBV11-1	-	TRBJ2-7	few	CASSLSGRSSYEQYF	TGTGCCAGCAGCCTAAGCGGCAGGAGCTCCTACGAGCAGTACTTC
TRBV7-2	-	TRBJ2-1	few	CASSWGGSAEQFF	TGTGCCAGCAGCTGGGGTGGCTCCGCTGAGCAGTTCTTC
TRBV4-3	TRBD1	TRBJ1-6	-	CASSQGQQNSPLHF	TGCGCCAGCAGCCAGGGACAGCAGAATTCACCCCTCCACTTT
TRBV20-1	TRBD2	TRBJ2-7	-	CSAAGLAGSSYEQYF	TGCAGTGCTGCCGGACTAGCGGGGAGCTCCTACGAGCAGTACTTC
TRBV5-1	-	TRBJ1-1	many	CASNGGEGTEAFF	TGCGCCAGCAACGGGGGTGAGGGCACTGAAGCTTTCTTT
TRBV11-2	-	TRBJ1-4	-	CASSSRVSGGYRTNEKLFF	TGTGCCAGCAGCTCCAGGGTTTCTGGAGGGTATCGTACTAATGAAAAACTGTTTTTT
TRBV20-1	TRBD1	TRBJ2-7	-	CSARGFRGQSSYEQYF	TGCAGTGCTAGAGGTTTCAGGGGACAGAGCTCCTACGAGCAGTACTTC
TRBV20-1	TRBD2	TRBJ2-7	-	CSALTSGGSSEQYF	TGCAGTGCTTTGACTAGCGGGGGATCCTCCGAGCAGTACTTC